This TCR beta chain comes out of a study of blood T cell repertoires in COVID-19. This study enrolled people aged roughly 18 to 90 from about two dozen US geographic areas. The CDR3 covers 15 residues. V dropped 0 bases and J dropped 6; count of bases not matched to a gene: 5. The V gene's germline CDR1 is MNHEY and CDR2 SVGAGI. Sequencing was performed with immunoSEQ multiplex PCR; in TCRdb, only in-frame clones are kept and a portion is missing. Of 220,000 or so clones listed, about 90% were seen once; the top ten hold about 15%. This clonotype was sampled from a woman between 50 and 59 years old with acute COVID-19. V is TRBV6-5 and J is TRBJ1-2; 9 bases are shared with TRBD1. Sequenced input: PBMCs or T cells enriched from blood (not recorded which). The CDR3 reads CASSYSPTGGNGYTF. The CDR3 coding sequence is TGTGCCAGCAGTTACTCCCCGACAGGGGGTAATGGCTACACCTTC.